The 26 T cell receptor beta chains in this list originate from one sample, sequenced in a study of T cells in localized non-small cell lung cancer. Sequencing was performed with immunoSEQ multiplex PCR; in TCRdb, only in-frame clones are kept and a portion is missing. The repertoire holds tens of thousands of clones, with approximately 86% as singletons. This material consisted of peripheral blood, taken before any cancer treatment. The receptor set was obtained from a man aged 35 to 69 with stage I squamous cell lung carcinoma.

The chain is built from TRBV6-1 and TRBJ2-2; the match to TRBD1 covers 9 bases. The germline gives CDR1 MNHNS, CDR2 SASEGT. V trimming: 4 bases; J trimming: 5 bases; junction bases outside the gene matches: 11. The CDR3 sequence is 17 residues long. For the CDR3, the DNA is TGTGCCAGCAGTGGGGGACGCGGGACAGGGAGTACCGGGGAGCTGTTTTTT. It codes for CASSGGRGTGSTGELFF.

The chain carries TRBV7-8 and TRBJ1-2; D remains ambiguous. V shed 0 bases and J shed 8 bases, with 13 bases lying between them. The CDR3 totals 14 residues. Germline CDR1 SGHVS, CDR2 FQNEAQ. CDR3 loop: CASSLAYDSMGYTF. CDR3 nucleotides: TGTGCCAGCAGCTTAGCTTATGATTCTATGGGCTACACCTTC.

This chain's CDR3 is CASSPRLDEKLFF. The CDR3 DNA sequence: TGCGCCAGCAGCCCAAGATTGGATGAAAAACTGTTTTTT. This chain connects TRBV5-1 to TRBJ1-4; D is unresolved. The CDR3 loop spans 13 amino acids. Germline CDR1 SGHRS, CDR2 YFSETQ. Trimming removed 4 bases at V and 6 bases at J, with 10 bases between.

J is TRBJ1-3 and V is TRBV7-3; tentatively, D is TRBD1 (6 bases). Germline CDR1 reads SGHTA; CDR2 reads FQGTGA. V dropped 5 bases and J dropped 2 bases, with 10 bases sitting between them. The CDR3 has 14 residues. CDR3 DNA sequence: TGTGCCAGCAGCGAAGGGGGACCTGGAAACACCATATATTTT. Translated: CASSEGGPGNTIYF.

This rearrangement joins TRBV6-1 to TRBJ2-2; no clear D. The V and J ends lost 0 bases and 7 bases respectively, with 9 bases between them. From germline, CDR1 is MNHNS and CDR2 SASEGT. The CDR3 extends over 14 amino acids. CDR3 region: CASSEAHWNGELFF. In nucleotides, the CDR3 is TGTGCCAGCAGTGAAGCCCATTGGAACGGGGAGCTGTTTTTT.

This rearrangement joins TRBV18 to TRBJ1-4; TRBD1 agrees at 9 bases. Germline CDR1 KGHSH, CDR2 LQKENI. The CDR3 extends over 17 amino acids. V dropped 4 bases and J dropped 7; count of bases not matched to a gene: 13. The CDR3 sequence is CASSLVAGGTGSEKLFF. The CDR3 bases are TGTGCCAGCTCACTAGTTGCCGGCGGGACAGGGTCTGAAAAACTGTTTTTT.

The chain uses TRBV4-1 and TRBJ1-6; 8 nucleotides agree with TRBD1. Losses at the gene ends were 0 bases for V and 10 bases for J; bases not matched to a gene: 5. The CDR3 runs to 15 residues. The V gene's germline CDR1 is MGHRA and CDR2 YSYEKL. As DNA, the CDR3 is TGCGCCAGCAGCCAAGATCGACAGGGGAGCTCACCCCTCCACTTT. Protein: CASSQDRQGSSPLHF.

The chain carries TRBV7-2 and TRBJ1-4; D is possibly TRBD1 (6 bases). This CDR3 contains 19 residues. With 5 bases removed from V and 1 base from J, the gap between germline ends came to 23 bases. Germline assignment: CDR1 SGHTA and CDR2 FQGNSA. The CDR3 DNA reads TGTGCCAGCAGCCCACGGGGGCCCCAGAGCACTTTAACTAATGAAAAACTGTTTTTT. Protein: CASSPRGPQSTLTNEKLFF.

The chain recombines TRBV29-1 with TRBJ2-1, with D possibly TRBD2 on 5 matching bases. From germline, CDR1 is SQVTM and CDR2 ANQGSEA. This CDR3 spans 13 amino acids. Trimming pared 2 bases from V and 6 bases from J, leaving 11 bases between. CDR3 sequence: CSVESFGGNEQFF. The CDR3 coding sequence is TGCAGCGTTGAATCTTTCGGAGGCAATGAGCAGTTCTTC.

J is TRBJ1-1 and V is TRBV2; D uncertain. The CDR3 is 15 amino acids. Germline V lookup: CDR1 SNHLY, CDR2 FYNNEI. Trimming removed 3 bases at V and 1 base at J, with 12 bases between. Written as DNA, the CDR3 is TGTGCCAGCAGTGATTTAAGCGCGGGGAACACTGAAGCTTTCTTT. This translates into CASSDLSAGNTEAFF.

This chain connects TRBV7-2 to TRBJ1-2; no clear D. Trimming pared 6 bases from V and 0 bases from J, leaving 11 bases between. CDR3 length: 14 amino acids. The germline V gene has CDR1 SGHTA and CDR2 FQGNSA. CDR3 DNA sequence: TGTGCCAGCAGGTATGACGGCTCTAACTATGGCTACACCTTC. This encodes CASRYDGSNYGYTF. Full variable domain (outside the CDR3, taken from reference TRBV7-2 and TRBJ1-2): GAGVSQSPSNKVTEKGKDVELRCDPISGHTALYWYRQSLGQGLEFLIYFQGNSAPDKSGLPSDRFSAERTGGSVSTLTIQRTQQEDSAVYLCASRYDGSNYGYTFGSGTRLTVV.

V is TRBV7-9 and J is TRBJ1-2; 9 nucleotides line up with TRBD1. Trimming took 5 bases from V and 8 from J; bases not matched to a gene: 6. CDR3 size: 13 residues. The germline CDR1 and CDR2 sequences are SEHNR and FQNEAQ (reference sequence). For the CDR3, the DNA is TGTGCCAGCAGCCCTACAGGGGGCCAAGGCTACACCTTC. Amino acid sequence: CASSPTGGQGYTF.

The rearrangement links TRBV28 to TRBJ2-7; D is ambiguous. V shed 2 bases and J shed 2 bases, with 10 bases lying between them. The CDR3 totals 14 residues. Germline V gives CDR1 MDHEN, CDR2 SYDVKM. The CDR3 DNA sequence: TGTGCCAGCAGTTTAAACGGATTCCCCTACGAGCAGTACTTC. Translating gives CASSLNGFPYEQYF.

The CDR3 coding sequence is TGTGCCAGCAGTGCCGGGACATATTCCTATGGCTACACCTTC. This translates into CASSAGTYSYGYTF. The rearrangement joins TRBV25-1 to TRBJ1-2; a possible D gene is TRBD1 (6 bases). Germline V gene data show CDR1 as MGHDK and CDR2 as SYGVNS. CDR3 length equals 14 residues. Trimming removed 4 bases at V and 4 bases at J, with 13 bases between.

The CDR3 bases are TGTGCCAGCAGTATAGGGGCAGGGCATCTCCTTGACACCGGGGAGCTGTTTTTT. It yields the protein CASSIGAGHLLDTGELFF. The chain has TRBV9 and TRBJ2-2, with TRBD1 as a possible D gene (5 bases). There are 18 residues in the CDR3. V lost 5 bases to trimming and J lost 3 bases, with 23 bases between them. Germline lookup yields CDR1 SGDLS and CDR2 YYNGEE.

The rearrangement uses TRBV28 and TRBJ2-5; 9 bases line up with TRBD1. This CDR3 contains 13 residues. Looked up from germline, CDR1 is MDHEN and CDR2 is SYDVKM. With V trimmed by 5 bases and J by 7 bases, 5 bases remained unmatched. CDR3 sequence: CASSRQGVATQYF. In nucleotides, the CDR3 is TGTGCCAGCAGTAGACAGGGGGTGGCGACCCAGTACTTC.

This clone was seen once. This chain links TRBV2 with TRBJ2-3; D is perhaps TRBD1 (6 bases). V was pared by 6 bases and J by 2 bases, with 18 bases between. From germline, CDR1 is SNHLY and CDR2 FYNNEI. This CDR3 is 16 amino acids long. The chain's CDR3 is CASSRPGHLFTDTQYF. The CDR3 bases are TGTGCCAGCAGCCGCCCGGGACACCTTTTCACAGATACGCAGTATTTT.

The CDR3: CASSPPRGQGVNRELFF. The DNA for the CDR3 is TGTGCCAGCTCACCACCGAGAGGACAAGGGGTTAACAGGGAGCTGTTTTTT. V is TRBV18 and J is TRBJ2-2, with D possibly being TRBD1 (5 bases). Germline V CDR1 and CDR2: KGHSH, LQKENI. The ends were cut back, 0 bases at V and 9 bases at J, with 20 bases in the middle. The length of the CDR3 is 17 residues.

The genes are TRBV5-5 and TRBJ2-3, with TRBD2 matching over 7 bases. J gave up 4 bases and V 4 bases, and 9 bases lay outside the gene matches. The germline gives CDR1 SGHKS, CDR2 YYEKEE (reference sequence). CDR3 size: 15 residues. CDR3: CASSLGRTRADTQYF. CDR3 bases: TGTGCCAGCAGCCTCGGAAGGACTAGGGCAGATACGCAGTATTTT.

The chain joins TRBV9 to TRBJ2-5; no clear D. CDR1 and CDR2 (germline): SGDLS, YYNGEE. V shed 3 bases and J shed 5 bases, with 11 bases lying between them. CDR3 length: 13 residues. Here the CDR3 reads CASSAPTGETQYF. The CDR3 nucleotides are TGTGCCAGCAGCGCACCTACGGGCGAGACCCAGTACTTC.

The rearrangement links TRBV2 to TRBJ1-1; 8 bases are a match to TRBD1. Germline V gene data show CDR1 as SNHLY and CDR2 as FYNNEI. V shed 9 bases and J 2 bases; nucleotides not matched to a gene: 8. The CDR3 totals 14 residues. The CDR3 loop reads CARRDRGGNTEAFF. CDR3 in DNA: TGTGCCAGGAGAGACAGGGGTGGAAACACTGAAGCTTTCTTT.

This chain's CDR3 is CASRPRDGPIKPQHF. The CDR3 nucleotides are TGTGCCAGCAGGCCCCGGGACGGACCTATCAAACCCCAGCATTTT. This sequence joins TRBV27 and TRBJ1-5, with D possibly TRBD1 on 5 matching bases. Trimming shortened V by 6 bases and J by 10 bases, and 22 bases separated the two germline ends. The length of the CDR3 is 15 residues. Germline V gene sequence: CDR1 MNHEY, CDR2 SMNVEV (reference sequence).

In its sample, this clone was seen once. The rearrangement links TRBV5-5 to TRBJ2-2; D gene ambiguous. Trimming shortened V by 0 bases and J by 2 bases, and 11 bases separated the two germline ends. The CDR3 is 16 residues long. Germline CDR1 is SGHKS and CDR2 is YYEKEE (reference sequence). This chain's CDR3 is CASSLEPAFNTGELFF. For the CDR3, the DNA is TGTGCCAGCAGCTTGGAACCAGCGTTTAACACCGGGGAGCTGTTTTTT.

The chain uses TRBV2 and TRBJ1-2; D remains ambiguous. The CDR3 runs to 12 residues. V lost 9 bases and J lost 0, with 8 bases in between. The V gene's germline CDR1 is SNHLY and CDR2 FYNNEI. CDR3 sequence: CARETANYGYTF. As DNA, the CDR3 is TGTGCCAGGGAAACTGCTAACTATGGCTACACCTTC.

The chain joins TRBV28 to TRBJ1-2; tentatively, D is TRBD1 (5 bases). The V end lost 5 bases, the J end lost 7 bases, and 17 bases lay between the germline ends. Germline CDR1 reads MDHEN; CDR2 reads SYDVKM. The CDR3 is 14 amino acids. The DNA of the CDR3 is TGTGCCAGCAGTGAAAGGGACGGCCTCCTTGGCTACACCTTC. This encodes CASSERDGLLGYTF.

The chain is built from TRBV6-1 and TRBJ2-3; 7 nucleotides line up with TRBD2. Germline V lookup: CDR1 MNHNS, CDR2 SASEGT. The length of the CDR3 is 14 residues. The ends lost 4 bases at V and 3 bases at J; junction bases unmatched: 4. The CDR3 coding sequence is TGTGCCAGCAGTGTACGGGGGGTGACAGATACGCAGTATTTT. The encoded protein is CASSVRGVTDTQYF.